Sequencing of this T cell receptor (beta chain) was carried out in a study of blood T cell repertoires in COVID-19. Study overall: The United States, Italy and Spain supplied acute and convalescent COVID-19 samples. T cells, B-cell-depleted T cells, or PBMCs supplied cDNA or gDNA.

CDR3 length equals 15 residues. The ends lost 5 bases at V and 7 bases at J; junction bases unmatched: 7. Germline V gene data show CDR1 as LNHDA and CDR2 as SQIVND (reference sequence). Authors' processing steps: Quantification of nucleated cells was approximated via reference gene primer amplification. Sequencing was performed with immunoSEQ multiplex PCR; in TCRdb, only in-frame clones are kept and a portion is missing. Clone size and the V and J calls come from that table; the DNA yielded D and trimming. The sample contains some 110,000 clones, roughly 90% of which appear only once. The receptor's source is a human donor in a cohort sampled during active COVID-19. Sample: peripheral blood. V is TRBV19 and J is TRBJ2-7; 14 nucleotides match TRBD2. As DNA, the CDR3 is TGTGCCAGTAGTGGGGGGACTAGCGGGAGAAGAGAGCAGTACTTC. It specifies CASSGGTSGRREQYF.